These T cell receptor beta chains were read from a single sample in a study of T-cell memory formation after mild COVID-19. Each CDR3 protein gets one entry after TCRdb re-called the 5' RACE reads with MiXCR. The sample has hundreds of thousands of distinct CDR3 sequences; more than 15% are singletons. Sequenced input: PBMCs or a T cell subset sorted from them (not recorded which). These receptors all come from an adult woman who had mild COVID-19 (a few samples of this study predate the infection). Cell type and time point are not known. Each CDR3 is given with its conserved first and last residue. A D gene is named only where the DNA matches it firmly. Size is stated for part of the rows, as once, few or many counts, or as a class when the clone is expanded.

V: TRBV3-1
size: .
J: TRBJ2-1
D: TRBD2
CDR3: CASSPGLAGESNEQFF
DNA: TGTGCCAGCAGCCCGGGACTAGCGGGAGAAAGCAATGAGCAGTTCTTC

V: TRBV27
size: .
J: TRBJ1-1
D: TRBD1
CDR3: CASSLLGGAAEAFF
DNA: TGTGCCAGCAGTTTATTAGGGGGCGCGGCTGAAGCTTTCTTT

V: TRBV5-1
size: .
J: TRBJ2-7
D: .
CDR3: CANPREQYF
DNA: TGCGCCAACCCCAGGGAGCAGTACTTC

V: TRBV30
size: .
J: TRBJ2-7
D: TRBD1
CDR3: CAWSRGQGAAYEQYF
DNA: TGTGCCTGGAGTAGAGGTCAGGGGGCCGCCTACGAGCAGTACTTC

V: TRBV24-1
size: .
J: TRBJ2-1
D: TRBD1
CDR3: CATSDLEGQGGNEQFF
DNA: TGTGCCACCAGTGATTTGGAGGGACAGGGAGGCAATGAGCAGTTCTTC

V: TRBV14
size: .
J: TRBJ2-7
D: .
CDR3: CASSRQQREQYF
DNA: TGTGCCAGCAGCCGACAGCAGCGCGAGCAGTACTTC

V: TRBV29-1
size: few
J: TRBJ2-7
D: .
CDR3: CSVEMDSYEQYF
DNA: TGCAGCGTTGAGATGGACAGCTACGAGCAGTACTTC

V: TRBV29-1
size: few
J: TRBJ1-1
D: .
CDR3: CSVAGTMNTEAFF
DNA: TGCAGCGTTGCCGGGACAATGAACACTGAAGCTTTCTTT

V: TRBV20-1
size: few
J: TRBJ1-5
D: .
CDR3: CSARAGGPGGNQPQHF
DNA: TGCAGTGCTAGAGCGGGGGGGCCAGGTGGCAATCAGCCCCAGCATTTT

V: TRBV7-9
size: few
J: TRBJ2-7
D: TRBD2
CDR3: CASSFAGLAGAPILYEQYF
DNA: TGTGCCAGCAGCTTCGCGGGGCTAGCGGGGGCCCCGATACTCTACGAGCAGTACTTC

V: TRBV5-5
size: few
J: TRBJ1-2
D: .
CDR3: CASSTATGNYGYTF
DNA: TGTGCCAGCAGCACCGCCACAGGGAACTATGGCTACACCTTC

V: TRBV7-7
size: few
J: TRBJ2-5
D: .
CDR3: CASSLVTGDRETQYF
DNA: TGTGCCAGCAGCTTAGTGACGGGGGATCGGGAGACCCAGTACTTC

V: TRBV7-9
size: .
J: TRBJ2-7
D: TRBD1
CDR3: CASRYPGGYEQYF
DNA: TGTGCCAGCAGGTACCCAGGGGGCTACGAGCAGTACTTC

V: TRBV7-9
size: few
J: TRBJ1-2
D: .
CDR3: CASSLGAIAGNYGYTF
DNA: TGTGCCAGCAGCTTAGGGGCCATCGCAGGGAACTATGGCTACACCTTC

V: TRBV18
size: .
J: TRBJ2-7
D: TRBD1
CDR3: CASSASGTGTYEQYF
DNA: TGTGCCAGCTCCGCTTCCGGGACAGGGACCTACGAGCAGTACTTC

V: TRBV20-1
size: .
J: TRBJ2-1
D: TRBD2
CDR3: CSATRTSGRANEQFF
DNA: TGCAGTGCTACGAGGACAAGCGGGAGAGCGAATGAGCAGTTCTTC

V: TRBV7-2
size: many
J: TRBJ2-5
D: TRBD2
CDR3: CASSRLALQETQYF
DNA: TGTGCCAGCAGCCGACTAGCGCTGCAAGAGACCCAGTACTTC

V: TRBV24-1
size: .
J: TRBJ2-3
D: .
CDR3: CATSDLTGHTQYF
DNA: TGTGCCACCAGTGATTTGACAGGCCATACGCAGTATTTT

V: TRBV19
size: .
J: TRBJ2-7
D: .
CDR3: CASSMFGVSYEQYF
DNA: TGTGCCAGTAGTATGTTCGGTGTCTCCTACGAGCAGTACTTC

V: TRBV6-5
size: .
J: TRBJ1-6
D: TRBD1
CDR3: CASSYSVQGASPLHF
DNA: TGTGCCAGCAGTTACTCAGTACAGGGGGCTTCACCCCTCCACTTT

V: TRBV9
size: .
J: TRBJ2-3
D: .
CDR3: CASSQVGVSSTDTQYF
DNA: TGTGCCAGCAGCCAAGTGGGGGTTTCAAGCACAGATACGCAGTATTTT

V: TRBV6-1
size: few
J: TRBJ2-3
D: .
CDR3: CASRLSGAGDTQYF
DNA: TGTGCCAGCAGACTTTCGGGGGCCGGAGATACGCAGTATTTT

V: TRBV14
size: few
J: TRBJ2-4
D: TRBD2
CDR3: CASSQGGLASQKNIQYF
DNA: TGTGCCAGCAGCCAGGGAGGACTAGCGAGCCAAAAAAACATTCAGTACTTC

V: TRBV11-1
size: .
J: TRBJ2-7
D: .
CDR3: CASSLGWGRPYEQYF
DNA: TGTGCCAGCAGCTTAGGTTGGGGCCGACCCTACGAGCAGTACTTC

V: TRBV5-4
size: few
J: TRBJ2-1
D: .
CDR3: CASSLPGNVANEQFF
DNA: TGTGCCAGCAGCTTGCCAGGGAACGTCGCCAATGAGCAGTTCTTC

V: TRBV29-1
size: few
J: TRBJ2-2
D: TRBD2
CDR3: CSVLSASGGTNTGELFF
DNA: TGCAGCGTTCTTTCGGCTAGCGGGGGGACGAACACCGGGGAGCTGTTTTTT

V: TRBV7-2
size: .
J: TRBJ2-1
D: TRBD1
CDR3: CASSLFYRGNEQFF
DNA: TGTGCCAGCAGCTTATTTTACAGGGGAAATGAGCAGTTCTTC

V: TRBV24-1
size: .
J: TRBJ1-2
D: .
CDR3: CATSDGSFAYGYTF
DNA: TGTGCCACCAGTGATGGGTCCTTCGCCTATGGCTACACCTTC

V: TRBV20-1
size: .
J: TRBJ2-1
D: TRBD2
CDR3: CSARDPVAGVLNEQFF
DNA: TGCAGTGCTAGAGATCCGGTGGCGGGGGTCTTGAATGAGCAGTTCTTC

V: TRBV5-1
size: few
J: TRBJ1-2
D: TRBD1
CDR3: CASSPGSGTGDYGYTF
DNA: TGCGCCAGCAGCCCCGGGTCTGGGACAGGGGACTATGGCTACACCTTC

V: TRBV7-2
size: few
J: TRBJ2-5
D: .
CDR3: CASSPAPGQETQYF
DNA: TGTGCCAGCAGCCCGGCCCCGGGCCAAGAGACCCAGTACTTC

V: TRBV7-9
size: few
J: TRBJ2-5
D: TRBD2
CDR3: CASSLGLAGGVWETQYF
DNA: TGTGCCAGCAGCCTCGGACTAGCGGGCGGAGTATGGGAGACCCAGTACTTC

V: TRBV13
size: .
J: TRBJ1-6
D: .
CDR3: CASSSSGGSHSPLHF
DNA: TGTGCCAGCAGCTCCAGTGGGGGTAGTCACTCACCCCTCCACTTT

V: TRBV6-5
size: .
J: TRBJ1-2
D: .
CDR3: CASSFGQRGGYTF
DNA: TGTGCCAGCAGTTTCGGACAGCGAGGGGGCTACACCTTC

V: TRBV7-6
size: .
J: TRBJ2-1
D: TRBD2
CDR3: CASIHPFGGGRYEQFF
DNA: TGTGCCAGCATTCACCCTTTCGGGGGGGGACGGTACGAGCAGTTCTTC

V: TRBV4-1
size: .
J: TRBJ2-7
D: .
CDR3: CASSQDGYGSYEQYF
DNA: TGCGCCAGCAGCCAAGATGGTTACGGGAGCTACGAGCAGTACTTC

V: TRBV20-1
size: many
J: TRBJ2-1
D: TRBD2
CDR3: CSANSERGSRPGVAYNEQFF
DNA: TGCAGTGCTAATTCCGAGCGGGGATCCAGGCCTGGGGTAGCGTACAATGAGCAGTTCTTC

V: TRBV4-3
size: .
J: TRBJ2-3
D: .
CDR3: CASSQARALLADTQYF
DNA: TGCGCCAGCAGCCAAGCCAGGGCCCTCCTCGCAGATACGCAGTATTTT

V: TRBV3-1
size: many
J: TRBJ2-7
D: TRBD1
CDR3: CASSYTGGYFRGEQYF
DNA: TGTGCCAGCAGCTATACAGGGGGCTATTTTCGAGGCGAGCAGTACTTC

V: TRBV18
size: .
J: TRBJ2-5
D: .
CDR3: CASSPTTVKETQYF
DNA: TGTGCCAGCTCACCGACGACAGTTAAAGAGACCCAGTACTTC

V: TRBV7-2
size: .
J: TRBJ2-7
D: .
CDR3: CASSLTPDEQYF
DNA: TGTGCCAGCAGCTTGACCCCGGACGAGCAGTACTTC

V: TRBV3-1
size: few
J: TRBJ1-5
D: .
CDR3: CASSYDRSNQPQHF
DNA: TGTGCCAGCAGTTACGACAGATCCAATCAGCCCCAGCATTTT

V: TRBV7-2
size: few
J: TRBJ2-2
D: .
CDR3: CASSLGQGYTGELFF
DNA: TGTGCCAGCAGCTTAGGCCAGGGGTACACCGGGGAGCTGTTTTTT

V: TRBV2
size: .
J: TRBJ2-1
D: TRBD2
CDR3: CASSEASIAGSYNEQFF
DNA: TGTGCCAGCAGTGAAGCGTCCATAGCGGGATCCTACAATGAGCAGTTCTTC

V: TRBV25-1
size: .
J: TRBJ1-1
D: .
CDR3: CASSGGTPGTEAFF
DNA: TGTGCCAGCAGTGGAGGGACTCCCGGCACTGAAGCTTTCTTT

V: TRBV7-9
size: few
J: TRBJ1-1
D: .
CDR3: CASSPALKEAFF
DNA: TGTGCCAGCAGCCCGGCCTTGAAGGAGGCTTTCTTT

V: TRBV12-3/TRBV12-4
size: once
J: TRBJ1-6
D: TRBD1
CDR3: CASSSSGTVNSPLHF
DNA: TGTGCCAGCAGTAGCTCCGGGACAGTGAATTCACCCCTCCACTTT

V: TRBV7-9
size: many
J: TRBJ1-2
D: .
CDR3: CASSFTATENYGYTF
DNA: TGTGCCAGCAGCTTCACCGCAACAGAGAACTATGGCTACACCTTC

V: TRBV7-3
size: .
J: TRBJ1-2
D: .
CDR3: CASSFSGWAYTF
DNA: TGTGCCAGCAGCTTCTCCGGGTGGGCCTACACCTTC

V: TRBV7-9
size: .
J: TRBJ2-7
D: TRBD2
CDR3: CASSPRTSGEDAYEQYF
DNA: TGTGCCAGCAGCCCCAGGACTAGCGGGGAGGACGCCTACGAGCAGTACTTC

V: TRBV27
size: .
J: TRBJ1-5
D: .
CDR3: CASSLAAAGQPQHF
DNA: TGTGCCAGCAGTTTAGCGGCGGCAGGCCAGCCCCAGCATTTT

V: TRBV9
size: few
J: TRBJ2-3
D: TRBD1
CDR3: CASSVGSGTVTDTQYF
DNA: TGTGCCAGCAGCGTAGGCTCTGGGACAGTTACAGATACGCAGTATTTT

V: TRBV12-3/TRBV12-4
size: few
J: TRBJ1-5
D: .
CDR3: CASSSRIGPQHF
DNA: TGTGCCAGCTCCTCTCGTATCGGGCCCCAGCATTTT

V: TRBV18
size: few
J: TRBJ1-4
D: TRBD1
CDR3: CASSPRGTGGEKLFF
DNA: TGTGCCAGCTCACCGCGAGGGACAGGGGGTGAAAAACTGTTTTTT